One and the same sample provided the 16 T cell receptor beta chains below, sequenced in a study of shared clonotypes between healthy human individuals. The method was immunoSEQ multiplex PCR; TCRdb's version includes in-frame clones alone and lacks a portion of them. The table has 2 million to 3 million clones, 90% to 95% seen once. The specimen was naive CD4+ T cells from PBMCs. Subset: CD45RA+ positively selected. These receptors were collected from a man between 18 and 35 years old in good health. Some clones in this sample may be carry-over from other donors' samples.

This clone has only one observation. The rearrangement uses TRBV28 and TRBJ2-2; 10 nucleotides align to TRBD2. V gave up 7 bases and J gave up 1 base; unmatched junction bases: 24. CDR1 MDHEN and CDR2 SYDVKM come from the germline V gene. The CDR3 contains 22 residues. The CDR3 nucleotides read TGTGCCAGCAACCTACAAGGGGGGGTAGCGGGAGGAGGCAAATTGAACACCGGGGAGCTGTTTTTT. Protein sequence: CASNLQGGVAGGGKLNTGELFF.

This chain uses TRBV29-1 with TRBJ2-1; 15 nucleotides match TRBD2. V was pared by 0 bases and J by 0 bases, with 12 bases of the junction left unmatched. The CDR3 loop spans 21 amino acids. Looked up from germline, CDR1 is SQVTM and CDR2 is ANQGSEA. CDR3 loop: CSVEDIDGLAGGSGSYNEQFF. CDR3 DNA sequence: TGCAGCGTTGAAGATATAGACGGACTAGCGGGAGGGTCGGGCTCCTACAATGAGCAGTTCTTC.

The genes are TRBV5-1 and TRBJ2-1; 7 nucleotides line up with TRBD2. CDR3 length equals 15 residues. Losses at the gene ends were 0 bases for V and 4 bases for J; bases not matched to a gene: 4. The germline gives CDR1 SGHRS, CDR2 YFSETQ. The CDR3: CASSLGTRAYNEQFF. CDR3 sequence (DNA): TGCGCCAGCAGCTTGGGGACTAGGGCTTACAATGAGCAGTTCTTC.

CDR3: CASSSRQARSYNEQFF. The CDR3 bases are TGTGCCAGCAGTTCGCGACAGGCGCGCTCCTACAATGAGCAGTTCTTC. The V call is TRBV28, the J call TRBJ2-1, with D possibly matching TRBD1 (6 bases). The V and J ends lost 4 bases and 0 bases respectively, with 13 bases between them. The CDR3 is 16 residues long. CDR1 MDHEN and CDR2 SYDVKM come from the germline V gene.

The chain links TRBV28 to TRBJ1-2, with TRBD1 matching over 10 bases. Germline loops: CDR1 MDHEN, CDR2 SYDVKM. There are 18 residues in the CDR3. With 5 bases clipped from V and 1 base from J, the junction kept 13 bases outside the gene matches. The CDR3: CASSPNLGQGEGNYGYTF. CDR3 in DNA: TGTGCCAGCAGTCCCAACCTCGGACAGGGGGAGGGTAACTATGGCTACACCTTC.

The J gene is TRBJ2-7, the V gene TRBV9; D not certain. The ends were cut back, 0 bases at V and 7 bases at J, with 11 bases in the middle. Germline V gives CDR1 SGDLS, CDR2 YYNGEE. This CDR3 has 13 amino acids. As DNA, the CDR3 is TGTGCCAGCAGCGTAGCTATTGTGGGAGAGCAGTACTTC. Translation gives CASSVAIVGEQYF.

The rearrangement links TRBV27 to TRBJ2-1; 7 bases fit TRBD1. The CDR3 extends over 17 amino acids. Germline loops: CDR1 MNHEY, CDR2 SMNVEV (reference sequence). V trimming: 0 bases; J trimming: 6 bases; junction bases outside the gene matches: 11. In DNA, the CDR3 is TGTGCCAGCAGTTTATCCTACCCAGGGTGGGACAGCAATGAGCAGTTCTTC. This encodes CASSLSYPGWDSNEQFF.

This sequence joins TRBV5-1 and TRBJ1-2, with D possibly being TRBD1 (5 bases). Germline values: CDR1 SGHRS, CDR2 YFSETQ. V lost 0 bases to trimming and J lost 2 bases, with 11 bases between them. CDR3 length: 15 amino acids. The CDR3 protein is CASSLATGPNYGYTF. CDR3 DNA sequence: TGCGCCAGCAGCTTGGCCACGGGACCGAACTATGGCTACACCTTC.

The V gene is TRBV14, the J gene TRBJ2-1, with no clear D. Between the trimmed V and J ends, which lost 4 bases and 6 bases, there was a span of 19 bases. Germline CDR1 reads SGHDN; CDR2 reads FVKESK. The CDR3 covers 16 residues. CDR3 bases: TGTGCCAGCAGCCTAGGATTAGACCTAGGGTCCAATGAGCAGTTCTTC. This translates into CASSLGLDLGSNEQFF.

A note on this clone: This same CDR3 is encoded by further DNA sequences in the sample. This chain connects TRBV5-1 to TRBJ2-7, with TRBD2 identical over 12 bases. The CDR3 is 17 residues long. The germline V gene encodes CDR1 SGHRS and CDR2 YFSETQ. With 4 bases clipped from V and 2 bases from J, the junction kept 10 bases outside the gene matches. CDR3 nucleotide sequence: TGCGCCAGCAGCCTATCCATGACTAGCGGGAGCCCCTACGAGCAGTACTTC. Amino acid sequence: CASSLSMTSGSPYEQYF.

The rearrangement uses TRBV7-8 and TRBJ2-2; the D is unclear. Germline CDR1 and CDR2: SGHVS and FQNEAQ. Trimming shortened V by 5 bases and J by 5 bases, and 12 bases separated the two germline ends. The CDR3 runs 14 residues. In DNA, the CDR3 is TGTGCCAGCAGCCAGAGACCGACAACCGGGGAGCTGTTTTTT. Translation: CASSQRPTTGELFF.

V is TRBV6-1 and J is TRBJ2-7, with D possibly TRBD2 on 7 matching bases. CDR1 is MNHNS and CDR2 is SASEGT in the germline V gene. Trimming shortened V by 2 bases and J by 5 bases, and 13 bases separated the two germline ends. The CDR3 has 14 amino acids. For the CDR3, the DNA is TGTGCCAGCAGTGAACTAAAAGGGGGGGACGAGCAGTACTTC. Its translation: CASSELKGGDEQYF.

The gene calls are TRBV30 and TRBJ2-3; D not resolved. Trimming shortened V by 0 bases and J by 5 bases, and 6 bases separated the two germline ends. CDR1 and CDR2 from the germline V gene are GTSNPN and SVGIG (reference sequence). The CDR3 totals 12 residues. For the CDR3, the DNA is TGTGCCTGGAGTGTTGCCGGAGATACGCAGTATTTT. Translated: CAWSVAGDTQYF.

To note about this clone: Germline and junction disagree at one end, which may indicate a read error. The chain combines TRBV11-3 with TRBJ2-1; D remains ambiguous. CDR3 length equals 11 residues. Germline CDR1 SGHNT, CDR2 YENEEA. The CDR3 reads CASSFLPERFF. The CDR3 DNA is TGTGCCAGCAGCTTCTTGCCGGAGCGGTTCTTC.

This sequence joins TRBV6-5 and TRBJ1-5, with TRBD1 identical over 7 bases. The CDR3 is 13 residues long. V lost 6 bases to trimming and J lost 7 bases; unmatched junction nucleotides: 6. CDR1 and CDR2 from the germline V gene are MNHEY and SVGAGI. The CDR3 loop reads CASSPQGSQPQHF. In DNA, the CDR3 is TGTGCCAGCAGCCCACAGGGGTCGCAGCCCCAGCATTTT.

The CDR3 protein is CASSVRTSGHYNEQFF. The CDR3 coding sequence is TGTGCCAGCAGCGTCAGGACTAGCGGGCACTACAATGAGCAGTTCTTC. This rearrangement joins TRBV9 to TRBJ2-1; 11 bases are shared with TRBD2. V shed 2 bases and J 3 bases; nucleotides not matched to a gene: 4. The CDR3 is 16 residues long. The germline V gene has CDR1 SGDLS and CDR2 YYNGEE. The whole variable domain, filled in from reference TRBV9 and TRBJ2-1, reads DSGVTQTPKHLITATGQRVTLRCSPRSGDLSVYWYQQSLDQGLQFLIQYYNGEERAKGNILERFSAQQFPDLHSELNLSSLELGDSALYFCASSVRTSGHYNEQFFGPGTRLTVL.